This entry describes one T cell receptor beta chain. Unmatched junction bases numbered 15, after V lost 9 bases and J lost 8 bases. The CDR3 runs to 15 residues. Germline assignment: CDR1 ENHRY and CDR2 SYGVKD. The sample is drawn from a study of blood T cells in healthy people across ages. A second PCR of roughly 7 to 11 cycles used a sample-barcoded 5' primer and a J-beta primer mix. TCRdb re-derived calls from the 5' RACE reads in MiXCR, one entry per CDR3 protein. The table has hundreds of thousands of distinct CDR3 sequences, about 21% seen once; the top ten hold roughly 3.7%. The chain links TRBV10-3 to TRBJ2-1, with 8 bases identical to TRBD2. The specimen was blood. The clonotype originates from a man aged 70-80 years in good health. CDR3: CAIRRGGAGEDEQFF. The CDR3 DNA reads as TGTGCCATTAGGCGCGGGGGAGCGGGAGAGGATGAGCAGTTCTTC.